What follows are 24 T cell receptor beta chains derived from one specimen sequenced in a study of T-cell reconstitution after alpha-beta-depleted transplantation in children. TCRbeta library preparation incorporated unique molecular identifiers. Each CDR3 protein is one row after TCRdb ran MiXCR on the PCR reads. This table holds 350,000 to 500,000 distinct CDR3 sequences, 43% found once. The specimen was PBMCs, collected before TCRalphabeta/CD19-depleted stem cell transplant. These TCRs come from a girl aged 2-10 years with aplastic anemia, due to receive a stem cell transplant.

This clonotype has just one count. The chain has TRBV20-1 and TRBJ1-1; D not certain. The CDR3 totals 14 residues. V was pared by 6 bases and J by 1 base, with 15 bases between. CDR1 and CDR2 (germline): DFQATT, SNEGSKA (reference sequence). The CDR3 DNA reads TGCAGTGCCCATGAACCCCGCAGGAACACTGAAGCTTTCTTT. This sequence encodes CSAHEPRRNTEAFF.

Here the CDR3 DNA reads TGTGCCAGCAGCTTACCCGGGAGGGAGACCCAGTACTTC. It specifies CASSLPGRETQYF. This chain links TRBV11-2 with TRBJ2-5, with 7 bases lining up with TRBD2. Per germline, CDR1 SGHAT and CDR2 FQNNGV. This CDR3 has 13 amino acids. Germline trimming cut 2 bases from V and 5 bases from J; bases unmatched to any gene: 2.

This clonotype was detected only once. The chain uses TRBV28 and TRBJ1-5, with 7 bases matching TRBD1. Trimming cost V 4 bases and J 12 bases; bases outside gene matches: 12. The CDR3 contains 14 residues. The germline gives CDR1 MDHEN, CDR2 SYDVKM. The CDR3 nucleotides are TGTGCCAGCAGTTACGATCCGAGGGACAGACGCCAGCATTTT. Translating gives CASSYDPRDRRQHF.

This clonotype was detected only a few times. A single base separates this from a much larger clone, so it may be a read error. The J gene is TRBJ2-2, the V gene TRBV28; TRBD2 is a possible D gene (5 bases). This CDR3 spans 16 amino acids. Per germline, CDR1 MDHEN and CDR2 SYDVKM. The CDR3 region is CASRNLGSANTGEQFF. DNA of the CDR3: TGTGCCAGCAGAAACCTCGGCTCTGCGAACACCGGGGAGCAGTTTTTT.

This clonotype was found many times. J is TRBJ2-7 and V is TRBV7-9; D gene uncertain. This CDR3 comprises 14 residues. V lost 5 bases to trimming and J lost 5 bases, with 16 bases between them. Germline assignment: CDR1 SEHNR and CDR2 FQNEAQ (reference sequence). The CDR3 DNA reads TGTGCCAGCAGCGATAGATACAAGCGCGACGAGCAGTACTTC. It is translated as CASSDRYKRDEQYF.

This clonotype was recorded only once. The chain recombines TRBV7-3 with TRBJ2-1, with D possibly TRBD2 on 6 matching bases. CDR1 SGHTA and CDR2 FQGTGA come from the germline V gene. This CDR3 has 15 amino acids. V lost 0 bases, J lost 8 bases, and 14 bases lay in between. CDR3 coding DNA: TGTGCCAGCAGCTTAACCCTGACTAGTTCGGATGAGCAGTTCTTC. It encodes CASSLTLTSSDEQFF.

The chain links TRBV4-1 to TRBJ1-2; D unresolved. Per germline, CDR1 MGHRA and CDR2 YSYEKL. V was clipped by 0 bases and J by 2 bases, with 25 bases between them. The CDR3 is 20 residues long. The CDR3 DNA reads TGCGCCAGCAGCCAAGATTCGTCCATCTTACGGGCACACCAAAACTATGGCTACACCTTC. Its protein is CASSQDSSILRAHQNYGYTF.

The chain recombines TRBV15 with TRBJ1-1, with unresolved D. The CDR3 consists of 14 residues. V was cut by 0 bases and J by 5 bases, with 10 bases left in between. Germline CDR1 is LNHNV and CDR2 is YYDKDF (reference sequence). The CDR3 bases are TGTGCCACCAGCAGAGATCTAAGGGTTACTGAAGCTTTCTTT. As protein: CATSRDLRVTEAFF.

The CDR3 region has the DNA TGTGCCAGCAGCCAACAGGGGTCGTTAACAGATACGCAGTATTTT. Translating it yields CASSQQGSLTDTQYF. The chain links TRBV3-1 to TRBJ2-3; maybe TRBD1 (6 bases). Trimming took 2 bases from V and 3 from J, leaving 12 bases between them. CDR1 is LGHDT, CDR2 YNNKEL, per germline (reference sequence). The CDR3 runs 15 residues.

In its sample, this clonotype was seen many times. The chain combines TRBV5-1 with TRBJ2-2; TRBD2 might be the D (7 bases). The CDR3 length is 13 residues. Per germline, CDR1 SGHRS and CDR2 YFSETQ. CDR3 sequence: CVQRDTETGELFF. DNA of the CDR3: TGCGTGCAGCGGGACACCGAGACCGGGGAGCTGTTTTTT.

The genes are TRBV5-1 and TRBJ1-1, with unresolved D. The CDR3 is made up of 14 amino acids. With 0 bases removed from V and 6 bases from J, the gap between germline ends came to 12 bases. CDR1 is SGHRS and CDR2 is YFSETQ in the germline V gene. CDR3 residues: CASSLVSFGAEAFF. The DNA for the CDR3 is TGCGCCAGCAGCTTGGTATCGTTTGGCGCTGAAGCTTTCTTT.

CDR3 DNA: TGCAGTGCTATGGGACCAGGGGTAAGCTCCTACAATGAGCAGTTCTTC. Encoded protein: CSAMGPGVSSYNEQFF. The chain combines TRBV20-1 with TRBJ2-1; perhaps TRBD1 as D (6 bases). V was cut by 4 bases and J by 0 bases, with 16 bases left in between. CDR1 is DFQATT, CDR2 SNEGSKA, per germline (reference sequence). There are 16 residues in the CDR3.

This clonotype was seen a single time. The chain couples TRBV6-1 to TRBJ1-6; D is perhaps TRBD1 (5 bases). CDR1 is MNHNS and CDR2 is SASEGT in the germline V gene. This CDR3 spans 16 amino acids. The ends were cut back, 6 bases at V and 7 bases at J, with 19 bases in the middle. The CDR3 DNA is TGTGCCAGCAGCCCGGTGAGGGGCGGTTTGAATTCACCCCTCCACTTT. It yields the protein CASSPVRGGLNSPLHF.

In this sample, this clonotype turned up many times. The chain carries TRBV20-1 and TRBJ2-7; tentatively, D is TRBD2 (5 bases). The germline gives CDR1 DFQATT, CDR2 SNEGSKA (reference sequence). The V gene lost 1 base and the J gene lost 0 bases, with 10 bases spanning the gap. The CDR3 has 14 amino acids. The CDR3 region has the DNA TGCAGTGCTAGAGGGACTCTCAGCTCCTACGAGCAGTACTTC. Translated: CSARGTLSSYEQYF.

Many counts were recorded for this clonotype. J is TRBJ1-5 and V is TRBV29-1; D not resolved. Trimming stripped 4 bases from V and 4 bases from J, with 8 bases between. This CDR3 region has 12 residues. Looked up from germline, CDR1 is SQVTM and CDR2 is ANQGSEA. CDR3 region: CSVADGNQPQHF. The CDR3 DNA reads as TGCAGCGTTGCGGACGGGAATCAGCCCCAGCATTTT.

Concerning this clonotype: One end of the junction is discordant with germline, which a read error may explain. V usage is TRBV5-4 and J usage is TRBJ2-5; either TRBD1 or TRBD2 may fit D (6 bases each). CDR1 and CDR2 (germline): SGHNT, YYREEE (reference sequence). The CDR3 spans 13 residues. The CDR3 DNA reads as TGTGCCAGCAGCCCGGGGGCCCAAGAGACCCATTACTTC. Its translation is CASSPGAQETHYF.

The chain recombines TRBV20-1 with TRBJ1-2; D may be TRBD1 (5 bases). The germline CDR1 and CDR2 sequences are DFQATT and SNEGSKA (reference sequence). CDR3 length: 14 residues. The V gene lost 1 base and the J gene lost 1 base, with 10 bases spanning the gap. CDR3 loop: CSARAHRFNYGYTF. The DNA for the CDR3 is TGCAGTGCTAGAGCCCACAGGTTTAACTATGGCTACACCTTC.

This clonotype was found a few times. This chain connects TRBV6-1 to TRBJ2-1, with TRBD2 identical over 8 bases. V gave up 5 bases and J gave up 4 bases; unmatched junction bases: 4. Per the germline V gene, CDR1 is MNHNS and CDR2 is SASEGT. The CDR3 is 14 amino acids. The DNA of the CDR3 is TGTGCCAGCAGTCGGACTAGCAGTTACAATGAGCAGTTCTTC. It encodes CASSRTSSYNEQFF.

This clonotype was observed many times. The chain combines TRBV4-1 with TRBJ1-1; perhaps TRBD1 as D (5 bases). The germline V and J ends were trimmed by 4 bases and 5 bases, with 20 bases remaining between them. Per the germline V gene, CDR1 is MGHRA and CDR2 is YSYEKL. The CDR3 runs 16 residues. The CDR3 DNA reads TGCGCCAGCAGCCCGGGGTCCATCTTGCGGGGGACTGAAGCTTTCTTT. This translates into CASSPGSILRGTEAFF.

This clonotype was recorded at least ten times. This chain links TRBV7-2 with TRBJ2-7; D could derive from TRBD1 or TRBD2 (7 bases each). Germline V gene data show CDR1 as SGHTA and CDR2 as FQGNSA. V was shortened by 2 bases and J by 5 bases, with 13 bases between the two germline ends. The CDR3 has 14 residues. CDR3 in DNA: TGTGCCAGCAGCTTAACCAGGGGGACTAACGAGCAGTACTTC. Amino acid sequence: CASSLTRGTNEQYF.

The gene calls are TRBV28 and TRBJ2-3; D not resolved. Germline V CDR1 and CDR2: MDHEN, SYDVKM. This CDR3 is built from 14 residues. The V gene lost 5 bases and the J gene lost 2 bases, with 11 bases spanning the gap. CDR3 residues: CASSPGSLTDTQYF. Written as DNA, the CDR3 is TGTGCCAGCAGTCCCGGGTCCCTCACAGATACGCAGTATTTT.

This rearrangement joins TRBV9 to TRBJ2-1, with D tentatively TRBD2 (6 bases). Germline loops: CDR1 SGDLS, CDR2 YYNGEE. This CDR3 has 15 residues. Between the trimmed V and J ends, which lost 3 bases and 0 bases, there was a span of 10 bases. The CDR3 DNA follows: TGTGCCAGCAGCGCCCGGGAGATCTCCTACAATGAGCAGTTCTTC. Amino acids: CASSAREISYNEQFF.

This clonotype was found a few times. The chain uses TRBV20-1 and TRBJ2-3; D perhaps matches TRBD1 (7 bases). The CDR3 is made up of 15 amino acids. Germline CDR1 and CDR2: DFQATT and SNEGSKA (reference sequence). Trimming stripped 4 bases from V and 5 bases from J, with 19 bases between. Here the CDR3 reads CSAMEEGALKDTQYF. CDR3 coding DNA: TGCAGTGCTATGGAGGAGGGGGCGCTCAAAGATACGCAGTATTTT.

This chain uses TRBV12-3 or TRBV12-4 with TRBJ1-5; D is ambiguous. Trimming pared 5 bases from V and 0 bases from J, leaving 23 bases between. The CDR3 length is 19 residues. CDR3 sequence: CASSPPKLDIWSSNQPQHF. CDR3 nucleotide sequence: TGTGCCAGCAGTCCCCCGAAGCTAGACATTTGGAGTAGCAATCAGCCCCAGCATTTT.